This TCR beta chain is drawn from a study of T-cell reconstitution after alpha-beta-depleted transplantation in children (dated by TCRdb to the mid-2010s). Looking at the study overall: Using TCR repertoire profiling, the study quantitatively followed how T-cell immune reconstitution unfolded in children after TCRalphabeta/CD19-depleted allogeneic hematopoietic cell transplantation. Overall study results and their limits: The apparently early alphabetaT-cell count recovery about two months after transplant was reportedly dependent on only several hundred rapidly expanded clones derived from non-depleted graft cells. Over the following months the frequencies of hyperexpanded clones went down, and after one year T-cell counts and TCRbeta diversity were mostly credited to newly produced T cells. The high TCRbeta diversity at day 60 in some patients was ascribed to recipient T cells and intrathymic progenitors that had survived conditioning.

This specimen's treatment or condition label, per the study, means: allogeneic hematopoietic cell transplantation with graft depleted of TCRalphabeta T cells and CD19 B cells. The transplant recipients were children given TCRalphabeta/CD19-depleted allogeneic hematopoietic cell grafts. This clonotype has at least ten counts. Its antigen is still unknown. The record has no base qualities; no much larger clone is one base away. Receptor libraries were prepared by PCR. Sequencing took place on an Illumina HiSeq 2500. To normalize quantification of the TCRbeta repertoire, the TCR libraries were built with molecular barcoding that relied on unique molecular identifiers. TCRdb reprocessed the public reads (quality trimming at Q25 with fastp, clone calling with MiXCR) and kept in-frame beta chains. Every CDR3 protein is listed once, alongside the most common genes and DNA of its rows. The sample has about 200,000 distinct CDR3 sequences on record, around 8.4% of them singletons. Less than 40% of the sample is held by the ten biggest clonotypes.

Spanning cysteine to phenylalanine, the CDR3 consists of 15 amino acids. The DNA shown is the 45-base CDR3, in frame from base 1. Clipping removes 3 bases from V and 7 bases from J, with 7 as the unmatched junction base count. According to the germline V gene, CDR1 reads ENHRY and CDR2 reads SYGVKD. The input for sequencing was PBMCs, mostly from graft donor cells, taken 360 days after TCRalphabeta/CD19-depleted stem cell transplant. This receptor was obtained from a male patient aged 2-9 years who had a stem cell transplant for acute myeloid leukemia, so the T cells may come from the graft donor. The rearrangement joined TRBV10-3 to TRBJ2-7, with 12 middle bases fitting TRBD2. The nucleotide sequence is TGTGCCATCAGTGACCCTAGCGGGAGGGGGCGGGAGCAGTACTTC. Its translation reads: CAISDPSGRGREQYF.